These 4 T cell receptor beta chains were sequenced from one sample in a study of blood T cells in healthy people across ages. Primers used in a second PCR of roughly 6 to 11 cycles were a sample-barcoded 5' primer and a J-beta primer mix. TCRdb recomputed calls from the 5' RACE reads with MiXCR, one row per CDR3 protein. The profile covers some 790,000 distinct CDR3 sequences, with around 30% appearing a single time and 15% to 20% taken by the ten largest. The sample taken for sequencing was blood. These receptors all come from a woman of 80 years or more in good health.

This clonotype was recorded at least ten times. This chain joins TRBV9 and TRBJ2-1; D is ambiguous. The CDR3 length is 15 residues. Germline CDR1 is SGDLS and CDR2 is YYNGEE. V gave up 0 bases and J gave up 7 bases, with 14 bases separating them. CDR3 residues: CASSVDWALPNEQFF. In nucleotides, the CDR3 is TGTGCCAGCAGCGTAGATTGGGCGCTTCCGAATGAGCAGTTCTTC. The complete variable domain, with remaining parts taken from reference TRBV9 and TRBJ2-1, reads DSGVTQTPKHLITATGQRVTLRCSPRSGDLSVYWYQQSLDQGLQFLIQYYNGEERAKGNILERFSAQQFPDLHSELNLSSLELGDSALYFCASSVDWALPNEQFFGPGTRLTVL.

On this clonotype itself: Mismatch with germline at one junction end may stem from a read error. The rearrangement uses TRBV5-1 and TRBJ1-2, with D perhaps TRBD1 (5 bases). The germline CDR1 and CDR2 sequences are SGHRS and YFSETQ. The CDR3 is 12 residues long. CDR3 sequence reads: CASGFGQGGYTF. CDR3 bases: TGCGCCAGCGGCTTCGGACAAGGTGGCTACACCTTC.

This clonotype was seen more than once but under ten times. A much more abundant neighbour one base away suggests this may be a read error. The chain combines TRBV10-3 with TRBJ2-7; TRBD1 matches 11 bases. The V gene end was trimmed by 0 bases and the J gene end by 7 bases; junction bases not matched to a gene: 8. The CDR3 loop spans 16 amino acids. The germline gives CDR1 ENHRY, CDR2 SYGVKD. CDR3 sequence reads: CAISESRTGGNNEQYF. Written as DNA, the CDR3 is TGTGCCATCAGTGAGTCGAGGACAGGGGGCAACAATGAGCAGTACTTC.

This chain links TRBV28 with TRBJ1-5; D unclear. Trimming took off 6 bases at V and 1 base at J, with 16 bases between the two ends. CDR1 and CDR2 from the germline V gene are MDHEN and SYDVKM. This CDR3 is 16 amino acids long. CDR3 amino acids: CASSRVGRGSNQPQHF. As DNA, the CDR3 is TGTGCCAGCAGCCGAGTCGGTCGGGGAAGCAATCAGCCCCAGCATTTT.